This TCR beta chain is from a study of blood T cell repertoires in COVID-19. Across the study: Whether acute or convalescent, the COVID-19 samples came from the United States, Italy and Spain. Sources were T cells, B-cell-depleted T cells, or PBMCs; the material itself was cDNA or gDNA.

This clone was seen once. Under the authors' procedure: Using reference gene primer amplification, nucleated cell counts were estimated. Clones were sequenced by immunoSEQ multiplex PCR, and TCRdb holds only the in-frame ones, with some missing. That table is the source of V, J and clone size, and D and trimming were worked out from the DNA. The repertoire holds more than 140,000 clones, about 90% seen once, with more than 1.5% in the top ten. CDR1 is KGHSH and CDR2 is LQKENI in the germline V gene. The CDR3 runs to 13 residues. The V end lost 6 bases, the J end lost 5 bases, and 13 bases lay between the germline ends.

The TCR sequence derives from a woman aged 55-70 years with acute or convalescent COVID-19. This rearrangement joins TRBV18 to TRBJ1-1; D may be TRBD1 (5 bases). Sequenced: peripheral blood. In DNA form, the CDR3 reads TGTGCCAGCTCCCTCAGGGTGGAGACTGAAGCTTTCTTT. It yields the protein CASSLRVETEAFF.